The 30 T cell receptor beta chains in this list originate from one sample, sequenced in a study of T cell responses to AZD1222 COVID-19 vaccine. Profiling relied on immunoSEQ multiplex PCR, and the TCRdb table lists in-frame clones only, not all of them. The sample has some 110,000 clones, 80% to 90% seen once. The sequencing here drew on peripheral blood, taken on day 0 of AZD1222 vaccination. All receptors derive from an adult in good health.

The rearrangement joins TRBV7-3 to TRBJ1-1, with 7 bases identical to TRBD1. The germline gives CDR1 SGHTA, CDR2 FQGTGA. The V gene end was trimmed by 5 bases and the J gene end by 2 bases; junction bases not matched to a gene: 8. The CDR3 loop spans 15 amino acids. The CDR3 region is CASSPEQGPNTEAFF. The CDR3 DNA follows: TGTGCCAGCAGCCCGGAACAGGGGCCCAACACTGAAGCTTTCTTT.

J is TRBJ2-5 and V is TRBV5-8, with D unresolved. CDR3 size: 14 residues. V dropped 4 bases and J dropped 4 bases, with 14 bases sitting between them. The germline gives CDR1 SGHTS, CDR2 YDEGEE. CDR3 amino acids: CASSPDLWGETQYF. The CDR3 nucleotides read TGTGCCAGCAGCCCGGACCTTTGGGGAGAGACCCAGTACTTC.

V is TRBV23-1 and J is TRBJ1-5; 7 bases match TRBD1. TRBV23-1 is an ORF for which the function is uncertain. J was trimmed by 1 base and V by 4 bases; bases with no gene match: 10. CDR3 size: 17 residues. The CDR3 bases are TGCGCCAGCAGTCCCGGGACAGAGCAGGGAAGCAATCAGCCCCAGCATTTT. Amino acids: CASSPGTEQGSNQPQHF.

The chain uses TRBV7-2 and TRBJ1-5; 7 bases map to TRBD1. The V gene's germline CDR1 is SGHTA and CDR2 FQGNSA. V gave up 2 bases and J gave up 2 bases; unmatched junction bases: 3. CDR3 size: 15 residues. CDR3 in amino acids: CASSLFTGGNQPQHF. In DNA form, the CDR3 reads TGTGCCAGCAGCTTATTTACAGGGGGCAATCAGCCCCAGCATTTT.

In this sample, this clone turned up a few times. The V and J genes are TRBV28 and TRBJ1-5; no reliable D call. Trimming left V 8 bases short and J 7 bases short, with 15 bases between. Per germline, CDR1 MDHEN and CDR2 SYDVKM. This CDR3 comprises 13 residues. The CDR3 sequence: CASGGIGGQPQHF. The CDR3 DNA sequence: TGTGCCAGCGGAGGGATTGGCGGACAGCCCCAGCATTTT.

The V gene is TRBV7-8, the J gene TRBJ2-7, with TRBD2 matching over 8 bases. Germline V gives CDR1 SGHVS, CDR2 FQNEAQ. The CDR3 spans 15 residues. V shed 5 bases and J 3 bases; nucleotides not matched to a gene: 9. CDR3 coding DNA: TGTGCCAGCAGCCCCAGGCGGGAGGTCCGCTACGAGCAGTACTTC. Amino acid sequence: CASSPRREVRYEQYF.

V is TRBV28 and J is TRBJ1-1, with 8 bases matching TRBD1. V lost 6 bases, J lost 4 bases, and 7 bases stayed unmatched. CDR3 length: 14 residues. CDR1 and CDR2 from the germline V gene are MDHEN and SYDVKM. In DNA form, the CDR3 reads TGTGCCAGCAGGCCACAGGGGGTTAGCACTGAAGCTTTCTTT. Amino acids: CASRPQGVSTEAFF.

The rearrangement joins TRBV30 to TRBJ1-1; D is uncertain. CDR3 length: 12 amino acids. V lost 2 bases and J 4 bases, leaving 8 bases between the germline ends. Germline V gene data show CDR1 as GTSNPN and CDR2 as SVGIG (reference sequence). The CDR3 reads CAWSLGSTEAFF. The DNA of the CDR3 is TGTGCCTGGAGTTTGGGATCCACTGAAGCTTTCTTT. Using reference TRBV30 and TRBJ1-1 for the parts outside the CDR3, the full variable domain is SQTIHQWPATLVQPVGSPLSLECTVEGTSNPNLYWYRQAAGRGLQLLFYSVGIGQISSEVPQNLSASRPQDRQFILSSKKLLLSDSGFYLCAWSLGSTEAFFGQGTRLTVV.

V gene TRBV11-2 combines with J gene TRBJ1-1; D might be TRBD1 (6 bases). The germline V gene encodes CDR1 SGHAT and CDR2 FQNNGV. The CDR3 contains 11 residues. Trimming took off 5 bases at V and 9 bases at J, with 10 bases between the two ends. CDR3 in DNA: TGTGCCAGCAGCCGGGGGCGAAAAGCTTTCTTT. Translated: CASSRGRKAFF. The whole variable domain, remainder taken from reference TRBV11-2 and TRBJ1-1, is EAGVAQSPRYKIIEKRQSVAFWCNPISGHATLYWYQQILGQGPKLLIQFQNNGVVDDSQLPKDRFSAERLKGVDSTLKIQPAKLEDSAVYLCASSRGRKAFFGQGTRLTVV.

V gene TRBV5-1 combines with J gene TRBJ1-1; D call uncertain. From germline, CDR1 is SGHRS and CDR2 YFSETQ. The CDR3 runs to 15 residues. Trimming pared 4 bases from V and 4 bases from J, leaving 17 bases between. The DNA for the CDR3 is TGCGCCAGCAGCGCCATCGAGAAAGGGCCCACTGAAGCTTTCTTT. Its protein is CASSAIEKGPTEAFF.

This clone appeared a single time. V and J are TRBV6-1 and TRBJ1-2; D ambiguous. From germline, CDR1 is MNHNS and CDR2 SASEGT. Trimming pared 3 bases from V and 5 bases from J, leaving 10 bases between. There are 13 residues in the CDR3. CDR3 sequence reads: CASSEGKKYGYTF. In DNA, the CDR3 is TGTGCCAGCAGTGAGGGAAAGAAGTATGGCTACACCTTC.

The chain recombines TRBV6-5 with TRBJ1-3, with TRBD1 identical over 7 bases. The CDR3 length is 15 residues. Germline trimming cut 7 bases from V and 1 base from J; bases unmatched to any gene: 7. Germline V gene lookup returns CDR1 MNHEY and CDR2 SVGAGI. The CDR3 loop reads CASTSGGSSGNTIYF. The CDR3, as DNA: TGTGCCAGCACTTCAGGGGGATCGTCTGGAAACACCATATATTTT.

This clone has a handful of counts. This chain uses TRBV19 with TRBJ2-2; 12 bases align to TRBD1. This CDR3 is 16 amino acids long. CDR1 and CDR2 (germline): LNHDA, SQIVND (reference sequence). The J segment lost 5 bases and the V segment lost 4 bases, leaving 5 bases of the junction unmatched. The CDR3 loop reads CASSKGQGAGTGELFF. In DNA, the CDR3 is TGTGCCAGTAGTAAGGGACAGGGGGCAGGGACCGGGGAGCTGTTTTTT.

The J gene is TRBJ2-3, the V gene TRBV29-1, with TRBD2 matching 8 bases. V lost 3 bases and J lost 8; bases outside the gene matches: 4. This CDR3 contains 12 residues. Germline V lookup: CDR1 SQVTM, CDR2 ANQGSEA. CDR3 nucleotide sequence: TGCAGCGTTGATAGCGGGACGGGTACGCAGTATTTT. Encoded protein: CSVDSGTGTQYF.

The rearrangement links TRBV27 to TRBJ2-7; the D is unclear. The CDR3 is 13 amino acids. V was clipped by 5 bases and J by 5 bases, with 13 bases between them. From germline, CDR1 is MNHEY and CDR2 SMNVEV (reference sequence). CDR3 in DNA: TGTGCCAGCAGTCCGCAGGATATCCACGAGCAGTACTTC. This sequence encodes CASSPQDIHEQYF.

The chain couples TRBV2 to TRBJ1-3, with D uncertain. CDR3 length: 12 amino acids. Trimming stripped 6 bases from V and 5 bases from J, with 8 bases between. Germline CDR1 SNHLY, CDR2 FYNNEI. In DNA, the CDR3 is TGTGCCAGCAGCTCAGGAAGAAACACCATATATTTT. Translation: CASSSGRNTIYF. Complete variable domain (other parts from reference TRBV2 and TRBJ1-3): EPEVTQTPSHQVTQMGQEVILRCVPISNHLYFYWYRQILGQKVEFLVSFYNNEISEKSEIFDDQFSVERPDGSNFTLKIRSTKLEDSAMYFCASSSGRNTIYFGEGSWLTVV.

The chain links TRBV28 to TRBJ2-1; perhaps TRBD2 as D (5 bases). Germline lookup yields CDR1 MDHEN and CDR2 SYDVKM. The V gene lost 6 bases and the J gene lost 1 base, with 13 bases spanning the gap. CDR3 length: 15 residues. The CDR3 region is CASREGLKSYNEQFF. CDR3 DNA: TGTGCCAGCAGGGAAGGACTCAAGTCCTACAATGAGCAGTTCTTC.

The chain has TRBV27 and TRBJ1-6; tentatively, D is TRBD1 (5 bases). From germline, CDR1 is MNHEY and CDR2 SMNVEV (reference sequence). The V gene lost 10 bases and the J gene lost 9 bases, with 22 bases spanning the gap. The CDR3 runs 15 residues. The CDR3 DNA reads TGTGCCACCTCAGGGACCACCGGGACTCTTTCACCCCTCCACTTT. This sequence encodes CATSGTTGTLSPLHF.

The chain is built from TRBV4-2 and TRBJ1-1, with D hard to call. The CDR3 extends over 13 amino acids. Looked up from germline, CDR1 is LGHNA and CDR2 is YNFKEQ. With 4 bases removed from V and 1 base from J, the gap between germline ends came to 7 bases. DNA for the CDR3: TGTGCCAGCAGCCCCGCGTGGAACACTGAAGCTTTCTTT. This codes for CASSPAWNTEAFF.

The chain combines TRBV7-9 with TRBJ2-3; maybe TRBD2 (7 bases). V lost 2 bases and J 6 bases, leaving 15 bases between the germline ends. This CDR3 has 15 residues. Germline loops: CDR1 SEHNR, CDR2 FQNEAQ (reference sequence). CDR3 bases: TGTGCCAGCAGCTTATTCCGGGGGGCGGCTGATACGCAGTATTTT. It translates to CASSLFRGAADTQYF. The whole variable domain, filled in from reference TRBV7-9 and TRBJ2-3, reads DTGVSQNPRHKITKRGQNVTFRCDPISEHNRLYWYRQTLGQGPEFLTYFQNEAQLEKSRLLSDRFSAERPKGSFSTLEIQRTEQGDSAMYLCASSLFRGAADTQYFGPGTRLTVL.

The J gene is TRBJ1-6, the V gene TRBV5-5; the D is unclear. V dropped 4 bases and J dropped 8 bases, with 19 bases sitting between them. Germline CDR1 and CDR2: SGHKS and YYEKEE (reference sequence). The CDR3 length is 16 residues. In DNA, the CDR3 is TGTGCCAGCAGCGCCCGCGGACGGCTGGTTTATTCACCCCTCCACTTT. This encodes CASSARGRLVYSPLHF.

The rearrangement links TRBV3-1 (or the pseudogene TRBV3-2) to TRBJ2-1; no clear D. Trimming shortened V by 0 bases and J by 3 bases, and 12 bases separated the two germline ends. Per the germline V gene, CDR1 is LGHDT and CDR2 is YNNKEL (reference sequence). CDR3 length: 16 residues. DNA for the CDR3: TGTGCCAGCAGCCAAGATCCGAGGAATTTCTACAATGAGCAGTTCTTC. It yields the protein CASSQDPRNFYNEQFF.

The chain combines TRBV5-1 with TRBJ1-1, with 8 bases aligning to TRBD1. The CDR3 spans 14 residues. Germline lookup yields CDR1 SGHRS and CDR2 YFSETQ. V lost 4 bases to trimming and J lost 3 bases; unmatched junction nucleotides: 5. Here the CDR3 reads CASSVTGEDTEAFF. The CDR3 DNA is TGCGCCAGCAGCGTGACAGGGGAGGACACTGAAGCTTTCTTT.

The CDR3 coding sequence is TGTGCCAGCCGAACGACAGGGCACACCAATCAGCCCCAGCATTTT. Amino acid sequence: CASRTTGHTNQPQHF. The chain combines TRBV21-1 with TRBJ1-5; the D call TRBD1 from the table was never checked on the DNA. TRBV21-1 is a pseudogene segment. The CDR3 has 15 amino acids.

This clone was counted only a few times. The chain is built from TRBV7-8 and TRBJ1-1; unclear D gene. This CDR3 comprises 11 residues. The germline gives CDR1 SGHVS, CDR2 FQNEAQ. With 5 bases removed from V and 8 bases from J, the gap between germline ends came to 9 bases. The CDR3 nucleotides read TGTGCCAGCAGCACGCCCGGGGAAGCTTTCTTT. Translating it yields CASSTPGEAFF.

The chain is built from TRBV5-1 and TRBJ1-6; the D gene is possibly TRBD1 (6 bases). Germline V lookup: CDR1 SGHRS, CDR2 YFSETQ. This CDR3 has 16 amino acids. Between the trimmed V and J ends, which lost 0 bases and 3 bases, there was a span of 10 bases. CDR3 in DNA: TGCGCCAGCAGCTTGGAAGGGGGAAGCTATAATTCACCCCTCCACTTT. Translating gives CASSLEGGSYNSPLHF.

The chain recombines TRBV28 with TRBJ1-1; D not certain. The CDR3 loop spans 13 amino acids. Trimming took off 6 bases at V and 6 bases at J, with 14 bases between the two ends. CDR1 is MDHEN and CDR2 is SYDVKM in the germline V gene. CDR3 nucleotide sequence: TGTGCCAGCAGGCACTCTGGGCTCGCTGAAGCTTTCTTT. This encodes CASRHSGLAEAFF.

The CDR3 spells CASTIKVWNTEAFF. The DNA of the CDR3 is TGTGCCAGTACCATAAAGGTCTGGAACACTGAAGCTTTCTTT. The genes are TRBV19 and TRBJ1-1; D is unresolved. The CDR3 runs 14 residues. Trimming stripped 7 bases from V and 1 base from J, with 13 bases between. Germline V gene data show CDR1 as LNHDA and CDR2 as SQIVND (reference sequence).

V usage is TRBV12-3 or TRBV12-4 and J usage is TRBJ1-1, with a tentative D call TRBD1 (5 bases). Deletions cut 3 bases from V and 1 base from J, with 6 bases between. This CDR3 has 13 amino acids. This CDR3 is CASSFGQNTEAFF. The CDR3 DNA reads as TGTGCCAGCAGTTTTGGACAGAACACTGAAGCTTTCTTT.

This clone was observed a few times. The V gene is TRBV30, the J gene TRBJ2-2; 14 bases map to TRBD2. The germline V gene encodes CDR1 GTSNPN and CDR2 SVGIG (reference sequence). The J segment lost 6 bases and the V segment lost 2 bases, leaving 8 bases of the junction unmatched. This CDR3 is built from 17 residues. The CDR3 nucleotides are TGTGCCTGGAGTCCCCTCAGGGGACTAGCGGGAGCCGGGGAGCTGTTTTTT. Amino acids: CAWSPLRGLAGAGELFF.